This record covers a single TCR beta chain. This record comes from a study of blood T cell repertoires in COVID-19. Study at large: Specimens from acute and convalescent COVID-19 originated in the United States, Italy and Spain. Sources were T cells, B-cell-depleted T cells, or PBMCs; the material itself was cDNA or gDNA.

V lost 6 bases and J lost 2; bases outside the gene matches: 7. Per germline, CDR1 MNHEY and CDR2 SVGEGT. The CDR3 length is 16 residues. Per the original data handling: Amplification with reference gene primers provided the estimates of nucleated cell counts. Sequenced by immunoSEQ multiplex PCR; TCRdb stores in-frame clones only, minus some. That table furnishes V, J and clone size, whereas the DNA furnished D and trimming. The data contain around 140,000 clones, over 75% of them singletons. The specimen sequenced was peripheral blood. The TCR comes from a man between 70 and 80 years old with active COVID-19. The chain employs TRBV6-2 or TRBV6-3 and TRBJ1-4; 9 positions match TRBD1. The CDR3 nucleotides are TGTGCCAGCAGCGCGACAGGGGGACCGACTAATGAAAAACTGTTTTTT. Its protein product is CASSATGGPTNEKLFF.